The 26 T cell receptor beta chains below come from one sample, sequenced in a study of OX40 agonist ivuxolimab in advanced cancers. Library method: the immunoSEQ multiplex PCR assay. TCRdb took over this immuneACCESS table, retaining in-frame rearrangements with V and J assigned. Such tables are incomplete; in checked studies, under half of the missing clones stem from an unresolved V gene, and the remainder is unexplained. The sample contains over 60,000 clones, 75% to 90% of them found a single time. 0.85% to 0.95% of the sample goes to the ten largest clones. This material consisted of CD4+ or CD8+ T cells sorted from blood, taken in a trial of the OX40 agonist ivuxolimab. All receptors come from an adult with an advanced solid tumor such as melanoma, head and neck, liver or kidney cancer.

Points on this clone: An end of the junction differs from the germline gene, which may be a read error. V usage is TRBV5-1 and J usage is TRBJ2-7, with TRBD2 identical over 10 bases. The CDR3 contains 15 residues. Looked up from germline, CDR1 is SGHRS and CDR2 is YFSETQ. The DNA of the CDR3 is TGCGCCAGCAGTTTGGATACTAGCGGGGTTTACGAGCAGTACTTC. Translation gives CASSLDTSGVYEQYF.

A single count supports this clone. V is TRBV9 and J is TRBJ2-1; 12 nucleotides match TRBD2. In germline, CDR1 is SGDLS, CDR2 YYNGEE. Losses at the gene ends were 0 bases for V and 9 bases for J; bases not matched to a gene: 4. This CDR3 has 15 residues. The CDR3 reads CASSVASGGAFEQFF. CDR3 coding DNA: TGTGCCAGCAGCGTAGCTAGCGGGGGGGCCTTTGAGCAGTTCTTC.

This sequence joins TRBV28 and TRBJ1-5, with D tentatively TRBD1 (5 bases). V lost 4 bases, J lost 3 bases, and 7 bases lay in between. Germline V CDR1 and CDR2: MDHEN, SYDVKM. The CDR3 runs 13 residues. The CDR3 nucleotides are TGTGCCAGCAGTTGGGACGTCAATCAGCCCCAGCATTTT. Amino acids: CASSWDVNQPQHF.

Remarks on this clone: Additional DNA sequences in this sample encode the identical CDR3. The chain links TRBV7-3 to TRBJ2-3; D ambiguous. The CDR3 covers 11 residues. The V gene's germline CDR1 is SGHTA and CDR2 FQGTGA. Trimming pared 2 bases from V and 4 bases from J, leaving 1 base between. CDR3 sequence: CASSLSDTQYF. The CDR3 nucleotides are TGTGCCAGCAGCTTATCAGATACGCAGTATTTT.

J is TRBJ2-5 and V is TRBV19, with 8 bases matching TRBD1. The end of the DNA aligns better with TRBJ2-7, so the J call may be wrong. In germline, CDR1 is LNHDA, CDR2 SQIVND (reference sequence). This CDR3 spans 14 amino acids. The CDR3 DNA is TGTGCCAGTAGTATACAGCAGGGGGCCAACGAGCAGTACTTC. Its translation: CASSIQQGANEQYF.

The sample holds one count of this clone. CDR3 DNA sequence: TGTGCCAGCAGTTTAGGGGCCGCCCCCGGGACATATACGCAGTATTTT. This codes for CASSLGAAPGTYTQYF. This chain joins TRBV28 and TRBJ2-3; D is perhaps TRBD1 (6 bases). Germline V CDR1 and CDR2: MDHEN, SYDVKM. This CDR3 has 16 amino acids. V lost 2 bases and J 7 bases, leaving 19 bases between the germline ends.

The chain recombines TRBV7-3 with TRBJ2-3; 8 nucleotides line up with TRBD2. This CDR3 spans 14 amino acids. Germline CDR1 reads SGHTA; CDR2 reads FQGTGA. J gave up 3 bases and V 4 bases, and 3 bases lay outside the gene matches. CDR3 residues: CASSSGLDTDTQYF. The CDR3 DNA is TGTGCCAGCAGCTCGGGACTAGATACAGATACGCAGTATTTT.

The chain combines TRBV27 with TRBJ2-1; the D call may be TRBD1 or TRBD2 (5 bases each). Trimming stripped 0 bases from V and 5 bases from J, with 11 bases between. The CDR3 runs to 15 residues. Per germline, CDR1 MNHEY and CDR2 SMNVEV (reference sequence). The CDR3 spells CASSLSVVGDNEQFF. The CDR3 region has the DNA TGTGCCAGCAGTTTATCCGTGGTGGGGGACAATGAGCAGTTCTTC.

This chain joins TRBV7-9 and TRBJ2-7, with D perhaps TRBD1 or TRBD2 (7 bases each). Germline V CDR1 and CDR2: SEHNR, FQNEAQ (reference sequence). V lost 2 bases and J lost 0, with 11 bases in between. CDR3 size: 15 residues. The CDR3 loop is CASSLQGGFSYEQYF. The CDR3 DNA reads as TGTGCCAGCAGCTTACAGGGGGGGTTCTCCTACGAGCAGTACTTC.

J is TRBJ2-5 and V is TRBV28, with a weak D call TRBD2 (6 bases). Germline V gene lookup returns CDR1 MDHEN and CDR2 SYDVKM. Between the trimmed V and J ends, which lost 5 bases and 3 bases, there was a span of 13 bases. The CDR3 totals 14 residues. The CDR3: CASSGPGLEETQYF. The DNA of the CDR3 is TGTGCCAGCAGTGGACCGGGACTCGAAGAGACCCAGTACTTC.

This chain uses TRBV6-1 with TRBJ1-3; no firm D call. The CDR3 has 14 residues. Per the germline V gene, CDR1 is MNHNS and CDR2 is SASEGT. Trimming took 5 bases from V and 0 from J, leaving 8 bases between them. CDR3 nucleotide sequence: TGTGCCAGCAGTCCACTGTACTCTGGAAACACCATATATTTT. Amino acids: CASSPLYSGNTIYF.

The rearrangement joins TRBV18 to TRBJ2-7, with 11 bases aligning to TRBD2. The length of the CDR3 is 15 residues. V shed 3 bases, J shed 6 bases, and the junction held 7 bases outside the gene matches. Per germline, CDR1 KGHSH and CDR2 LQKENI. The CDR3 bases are TGTGCCAGCTCACCCGAACTAGCGGGAGCCGGCGAGCAGTACTTC. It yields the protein CASSPELAGAGEQYF.

CDR3 amino acids: CASSPSGGLVLGNSPLHF. The CDR3, as DNA: TGTGCCAGCAGTCCCTCGGGCGGATTAGTCTTAGGTAATTCACCCCTCCACTTT. The chain combines TRBV28 with TRBJ1-6; no clear D gene. This CDR3 comprises 18 residues. Trimming took 5 bases from V and 6 from J, leaving 23 bases between them. Germline-derived CDR1 and CDR2 are MDHEN and SYDVKM.

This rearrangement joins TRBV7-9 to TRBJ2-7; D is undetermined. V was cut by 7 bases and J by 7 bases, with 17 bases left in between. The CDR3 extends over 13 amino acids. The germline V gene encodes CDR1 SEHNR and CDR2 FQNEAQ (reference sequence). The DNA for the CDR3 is TGTGCCAGCAACAAGGACGGGTTGGGTGAGCAGTACTTC. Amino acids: CASNKDGLGEQYF. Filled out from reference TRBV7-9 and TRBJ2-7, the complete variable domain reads DTGVSQNPRHKITKRGQNVTFRCDPISEHNRLYWYRQTLGQGPEFLTYFQNEAQLEKSRLLSDRFSAERPKGSFSTLEIQRTEQGDSAMYLCASNKDGLGEQYFGPGTRLTVT.

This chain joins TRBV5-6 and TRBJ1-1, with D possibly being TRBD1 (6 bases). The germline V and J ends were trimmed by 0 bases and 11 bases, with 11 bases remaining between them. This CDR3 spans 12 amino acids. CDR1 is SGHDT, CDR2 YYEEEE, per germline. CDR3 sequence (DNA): TGTGCCAGCAGCTTGGCGGGGGCGAATGCTTTCTTT. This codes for CASSLAGANAFF.

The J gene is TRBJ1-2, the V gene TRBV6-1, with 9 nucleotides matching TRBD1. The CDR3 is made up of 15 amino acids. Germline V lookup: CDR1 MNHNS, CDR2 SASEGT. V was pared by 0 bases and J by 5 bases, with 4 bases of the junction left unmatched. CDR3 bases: TGTGCCAGCAGTGAAGCACAGGGGGCATGGTATGGCTACACCTTC. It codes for CASSEAQGAWYGYTF.

CDR3 coding DNA: TGTGCCAGCAGCTTGGAAGGGGCTGGGGGCTACACCTTC. It specifies CASSLEGAGGYTF. V and J are TRBV11-3 and TRBJ1-2; D possibly corresponds to TRBD1 (5 bases). The CDR3 loop spans 13 amino acids. Per the germline V gene, CDR1 is SGHNT and CDR2 is YENEEA. The V and J ends lost 3 bases and 8 bases respectively, with 13 bases between them.

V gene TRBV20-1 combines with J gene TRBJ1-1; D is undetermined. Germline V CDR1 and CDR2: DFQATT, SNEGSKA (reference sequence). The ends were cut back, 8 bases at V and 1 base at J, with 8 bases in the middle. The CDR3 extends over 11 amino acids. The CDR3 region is CSQTSNTEAFF. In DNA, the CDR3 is TGCAGTCAAACATCGAACACTGAAGCTTTCTTT.

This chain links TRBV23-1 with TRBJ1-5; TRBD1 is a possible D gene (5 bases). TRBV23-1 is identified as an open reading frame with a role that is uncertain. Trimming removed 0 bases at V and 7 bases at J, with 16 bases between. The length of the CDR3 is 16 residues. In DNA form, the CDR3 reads TGCGCCAGCAGTCAATCGAGTGAGGGGAAACGGCAGCCCCAGCATTTT. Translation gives CASSQSSEGKRQPQHF.

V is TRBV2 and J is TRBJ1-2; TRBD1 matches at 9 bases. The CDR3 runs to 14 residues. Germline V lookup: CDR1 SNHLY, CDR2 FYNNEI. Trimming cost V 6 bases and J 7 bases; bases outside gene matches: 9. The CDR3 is CASRNRGLVGGYTF. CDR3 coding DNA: TGTGCCAGCAGGAACAGGGGGCTCGTGGGTGGCTACACCTTC.

CDR3 amino acids: CASSPDSKNTEAFF. In DNA form, the CDR3 reads TGTGCCAGCAGCCCGGACAGCAAGAACACTGAAGCTTTCTTT. The V gene is TRBV7-9, the J gene TRBJ1-1; D is perhaps TRBD1 (6 bases). The V gene's germline CDR1 is SEHNR and CDR2 FQNEAQ (reference sequence). The V gene lost 5 bases and the J gene lost 1 base, with 11 bases spanning the gap. The CDR3 spans 14 residues.

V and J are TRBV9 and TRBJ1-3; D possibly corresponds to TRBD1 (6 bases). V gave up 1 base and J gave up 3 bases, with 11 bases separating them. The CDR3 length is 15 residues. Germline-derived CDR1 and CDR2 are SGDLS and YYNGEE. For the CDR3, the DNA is TGTGCCAGCAGCGTACAGGGGAATTTTGGAAACACCATATATTTT. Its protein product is CASSVQGNFGNTIYF.

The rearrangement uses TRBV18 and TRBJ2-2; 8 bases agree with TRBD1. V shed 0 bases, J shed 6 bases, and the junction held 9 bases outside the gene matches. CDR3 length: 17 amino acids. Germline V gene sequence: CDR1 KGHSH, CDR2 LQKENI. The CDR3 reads CASSPPMKGTGSGELFF. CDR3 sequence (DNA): TGTGCCAGCTCACCACCGATGAAAGGGACAGGTTCCGGGGAGCTGTTTTTT.

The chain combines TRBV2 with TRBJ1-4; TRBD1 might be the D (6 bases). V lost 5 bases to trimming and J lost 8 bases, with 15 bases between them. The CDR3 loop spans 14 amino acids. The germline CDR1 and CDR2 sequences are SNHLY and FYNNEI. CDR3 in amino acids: CASSSLTGGEKLFF. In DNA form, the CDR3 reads TGTGCCAGCAGTTCCCTGACAGGCGGGGAAAAACTGTTTTTT.

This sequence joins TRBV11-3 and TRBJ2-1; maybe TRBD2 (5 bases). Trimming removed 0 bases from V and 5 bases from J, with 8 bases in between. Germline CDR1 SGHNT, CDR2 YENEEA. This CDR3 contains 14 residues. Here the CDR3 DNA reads TGTGCCAGCAGCTTAGATCCTAGCAACAATGAGCAGTTCTTC. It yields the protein CASSLDPSNNEQFF.

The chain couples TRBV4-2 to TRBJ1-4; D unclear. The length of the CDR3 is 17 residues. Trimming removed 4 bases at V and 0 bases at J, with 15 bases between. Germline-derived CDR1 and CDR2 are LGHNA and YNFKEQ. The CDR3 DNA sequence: TGTGCCAGCAGCCGCCGTAGAGAACTAACAACTAATGAAAAACTGTTTTTT. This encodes CASSRRRELTTNEKLFF.